This entry lists 7 T cell receptor beta chains sequenced from one sample in a study of T cells after posttransplantation cyclophosphamide. TCRdb's copy holds only in-frame clones and misses some; the assay was immunoSEQ multiplex PCR. This repertoire holds about 40,000 clones, and none appear only once. Material for sequencing was PBMCs. The receptors were sampled from a woman in her forties or fifties in good health and a related stem cell transplant donor.

The chain is built from TRBV27 and TRBJ2-2, with 9 positions matching TRBD1. The V gene's germline CDR1 is MNHEY and CDR2 SMNVEV (reference sequence). V trimming: 6 bases; J trimming: 5 bases; junction bases outside the gene matches: 7. The CDR3 totals 15 residues. The DNA for the CDR3 is TGTGCCAGCAGCTACAGGGGGCGAAGTACCGGGGAGCTGTTTTTT. This gives the protein CASSYRGRSTGELFF.

This clone was counted many times. The chain carries TRBV7-2 and TRBJ1-5; no reliable D call. V was clipped by 2 bases and J by 3 bases, with 2 bases between them. This CDR3 is built from 12 residues. The germline V gene encodes CDR1 SGHTA and CDR2 FQGNSA. CDR3 in DNA: TGTGCCAGCAGCTTATACAATCAGCCCCAGCATTTT. Translating gives CASSLYNQPQHF.

This clone was recorded many times. V gene TRBV5-4 combines with J gene TRBJ2-7; 7 bases are shared with TRBD1. Germline V gives CDR1 SGHNT, CDR2 YYREEE (reference sequence). J lost 1 base, V lost 9 bases, and 1 base had no gene match. The CDR3 has 11 residues. For the CDR3, the DNA is TGTGCCACGACAGGGTCCTACGAGCAGTACTTC. It specifies CATTGSYEQYF.

In this sample, this clone turned up many times. J is TRBJ1-1 and V is TRBV2, with D maybe TRBD1 (6 bases). The CDR3 covers 14 residues. The germline V and J ends were trimmed by 7 bases and 0 bases, with 12 bases remaining between them. Germline lookup yields CDR1 SNHLY and CDR2 FYNNEI. CDR3 in DNA: TGTGCCAGCACCCGGACAGACATGAACACTGAAGCTTTCTTT. Protein: CASTRTDMNTEAFF.

At least ten counts were recorded for this clone. This chain uses TRBV19 with TRBJ2-3; TRBD2 matches at 9 bases. The CDR3 consists of 15 residues. In germline, CDR1 is LNHDA, CDR2 SQIVND (reference sequence). Germline trimming cut 1 base from V and 5 bases from J; bases unmatched to any gene: 4. The CDR3 spells CASSIAAGGLDTQYF. CDR3 bases: TGTGCCAGTAGTATAGCTGCGGGGGGGTTAGATACGCAGTATTTT. Drawing the rest from reference TRBV19 and TRBJ2-3, the complete variable domain is DGGITQSPKYLFRKEGQNVTLSCEQNLNHDAMYWYRQDPGQGLRLIYYSQIVNDFQKGDIAEGYSVSREKKESFPLTVTSAQKNPTAFYLCASSIAAGGLDTQYFGPGTRLTVL.

This clone was counted only a few times. CDR3 region: CASVAWTGNNSPLHF. The CDR3 DNA reads as TGTGCCAGCGTCGCTTGGACGGGAAATAATTCACCCCTCCACTTT. This chain links TRBV6-5 with TRBJ1-6, with D hard to call. CDR1 is MNHEY, CDR2 SVGAGI, per germline. Trimming removed 8 bases at V and 5 bases at J, with 16 bases between. The CDR3 runs to 15 residues.

This clone was picked up many times. V is TRBV4-3 and J is TRBJ2-3; 11 positions match TRBD1. CDR1 is LGHNA, CDR2 YSLEER, per germline. With 5 bases clipped from V and 3 bases from J, the junction kept 4 bases outside the gene matches. This CDR3 comprises 15 residues. CDR3 in DNA: TGCGCCAGCAGCTCGGGACAGGGGGAAACAGATACGCAGTATTTT. Translating it yields CASSSGQGETDTQYF.